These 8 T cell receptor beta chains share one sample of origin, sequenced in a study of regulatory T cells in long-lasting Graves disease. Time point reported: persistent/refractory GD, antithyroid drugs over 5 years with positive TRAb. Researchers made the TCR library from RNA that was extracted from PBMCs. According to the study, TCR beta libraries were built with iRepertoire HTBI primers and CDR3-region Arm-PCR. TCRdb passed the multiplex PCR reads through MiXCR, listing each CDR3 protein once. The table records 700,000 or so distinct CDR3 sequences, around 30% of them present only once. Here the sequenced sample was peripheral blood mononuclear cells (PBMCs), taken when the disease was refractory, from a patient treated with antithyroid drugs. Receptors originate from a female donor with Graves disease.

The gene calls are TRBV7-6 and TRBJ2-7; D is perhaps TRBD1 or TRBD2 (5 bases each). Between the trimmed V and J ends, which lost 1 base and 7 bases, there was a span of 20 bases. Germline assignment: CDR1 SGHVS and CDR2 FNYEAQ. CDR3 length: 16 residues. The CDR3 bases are TGTGCCAGCAGCTTAGGAGGGGCCGGGCCAGGGAATGAGCAGTACTTC. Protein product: CASSLGGAGPGNEQYF. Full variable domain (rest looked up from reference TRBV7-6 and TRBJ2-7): GAGVSQSPRYKVTKRGQDVALRCDPISGHVSLYWYRQALGQGPEFLTYFNYEAQQDKSGLPNDRFSAERPEGSISTLTIQRTEQRDSAMYRCASSLGGAGPGNEQYFGPGTRLTVT.

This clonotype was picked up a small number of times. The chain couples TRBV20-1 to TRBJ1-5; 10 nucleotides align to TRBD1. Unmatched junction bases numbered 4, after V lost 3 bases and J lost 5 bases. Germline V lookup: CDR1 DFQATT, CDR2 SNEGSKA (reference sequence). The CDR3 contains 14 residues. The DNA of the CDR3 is TGCAGTGCTAGTTCCGGGACAGGGGATCAGCCCCAGCATTTT. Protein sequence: CSASSGTGDQPQHF.

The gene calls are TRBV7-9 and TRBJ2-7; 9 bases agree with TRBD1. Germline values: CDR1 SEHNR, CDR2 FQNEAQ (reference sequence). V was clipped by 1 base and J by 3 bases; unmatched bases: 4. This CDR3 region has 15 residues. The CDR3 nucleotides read TGTGCCAGCAGCTTAGTCACAGGGGGCGGCTACGAGCAGTACTTC. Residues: CASSLVTGGGYEQYF.

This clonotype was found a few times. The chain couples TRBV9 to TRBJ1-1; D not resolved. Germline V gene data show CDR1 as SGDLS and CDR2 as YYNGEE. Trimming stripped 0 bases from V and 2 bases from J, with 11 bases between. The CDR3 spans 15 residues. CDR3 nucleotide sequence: TGTGCCAGCAGCGTAGACGCGACACGAAACACTGAAGCTTTCTTT. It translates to CASSVDATRNTEAFF.

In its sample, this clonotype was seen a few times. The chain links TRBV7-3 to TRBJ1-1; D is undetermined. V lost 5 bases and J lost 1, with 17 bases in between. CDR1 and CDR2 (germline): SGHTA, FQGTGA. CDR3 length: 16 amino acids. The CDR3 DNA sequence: TGTGCCAGCAGCCCAAGCAGGCTCGCCACGAACACTGAAGCTTTCTTT. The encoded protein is CASSPSRLATNTEAFF.

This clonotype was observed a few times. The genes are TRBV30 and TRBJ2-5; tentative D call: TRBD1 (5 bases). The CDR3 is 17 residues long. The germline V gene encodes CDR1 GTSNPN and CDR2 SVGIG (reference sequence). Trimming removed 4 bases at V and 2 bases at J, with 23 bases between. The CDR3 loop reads CAWTGVHYRIHQETQYF. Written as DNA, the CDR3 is TGTGCCTGGACTGGGGTTCATTACAGGATTCATCAAGAGACCCAGTACTTC.

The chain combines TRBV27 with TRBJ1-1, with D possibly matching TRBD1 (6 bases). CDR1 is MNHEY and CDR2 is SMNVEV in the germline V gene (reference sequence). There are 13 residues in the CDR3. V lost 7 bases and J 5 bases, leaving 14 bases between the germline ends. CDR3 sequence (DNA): TGTGCCAGCACTCAAGGGGGTTGGACTGAAGCTTTCTTT. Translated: CASTQGGWTEAFF.

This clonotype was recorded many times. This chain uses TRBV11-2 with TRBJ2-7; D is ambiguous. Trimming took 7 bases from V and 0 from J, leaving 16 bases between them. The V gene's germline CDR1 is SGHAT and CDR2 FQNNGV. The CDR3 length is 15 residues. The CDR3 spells CASTSGIRSSYEQYF. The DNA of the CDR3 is TGTGCCAGCACCTCCGGCATACGAAGCTCCTACGAGCAGTACTTC. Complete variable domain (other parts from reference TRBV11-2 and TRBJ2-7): EAGVAQSPRYKIIEKRQSVAFWCNPISGHATLYWYQQILGQGPKLLIQFQNNGVVDDSQLPKDRFSAERLKGVDSTLKIQPAKLEDSAVYLCASTSGIRSSYEQYFGPGTRLTVT.